This T cell receptor (beta chain) comes out of a study of blood T cell repertoires in COVID-19. TCRdb keeps only in-frame clones here, not all; method: immunoSEQ multiplex PCR. The table lists some 150,000 clones, roughly 82% of them singletons. This TCR came from a woman between 50 and 59 years old in a cohort sampled during active or convalescent COVID-19. Sequencing input: peripheral blood.

CDR3 sequence reads: CASTQGAGGYTF. The CDR3 DNA reads TGTGCCAGCACCCAGGGGGCGGGTGGCTACACCTTC. The chain links TRBV12-3 or TRBV12-4 to TRBJ1-2, with 8 bases aligning to TRBD1. The J segment lost 7 bases and the V segment lost 7 bases, leaving 5 bases of the junction unmatched. This CDR3 has 12 amino acids.